A selection of T cell receptor beta chains follows, all from one sample in a study of blood T cell repertoires in COVID-19. Data came from immunoSEQ multiplex PCR; TCRdb stores just in-frame clones and leaves some out. The sample has about 83,000 clones, 85% to 90% seen once; the top ten hold about 24%. Sequenced input: peripheral blood. These receptors all stem from a woman older than 75 in a cohort sampled during active or convalescent COVID-19. The CDR3 runs from the conserved cysteine through the conserved F or W. The D gene is left open where the match is weak. Only some rows state a clone size, as once, few, many or a class for expanded clones.

clone_size | j_call | v_call | d_call | cdr3_nt | cdr3_aa
. | TRBJ2-3 | TRBV5-1 | . | TGCGCCAGCAGCCCCCGACAGGGACTCACAGATACGCAGTATTTT | CASSPRQGLTDTQYF
. | TRBJ2-1 | TRBV11-3 | . | TGTGCCAGCAGCTCAGACAATGAGCAGTTCTTC | CASSSDNEQFF
. | TRBJ2-5 | TRBV5-4 | TRBD1 | TGTGCCAGCAGCTTGGAATCAGGGGGAGAGACCCAGTACTTC | CASSLESGGETQYF
. | TRBJ1-3 | TRBV27 | . | TGTGCCAGCAGTCCCGGCGGGGCGGTAAACACCATATATTTT | CASSPGGAVNTIYF
. | TRBJ2-7 | TRBV9 | . | TGTGCCAGCAGCACCCTAGCCTCTAGCGTCGAGCAGTACTTC | CASSTLASSVEQYF
. | TRBJ1-3 | TRBV9 | . | TGTGCCAGCAGCGTAGACTTCTTCCTCCCAGGAAACACCATATATTTT | CASSVDFFLPGNTIYF
. | TRBJ2-1 | TRBV11-2 | . | TGTGCCAGCAGCACTGGGACTTTAAATGAGCAGTTCTTC | CASSTGTLNEQFF
. | TRBJ1-1 | TRBV11-2 | TRBD1 | TGTGCCATAGGGGCCTCGGACAGGTGGTTTTTTACTGAAGCTTTCTTT | CAIGASDRWFFTEAFF
few | TRBJ2-2 | TRBV5-1 | TRBD1 | TGCGCCAGCAGCTTATGGACAGGCCTTAACACCGGGGAGCTGTTTTTT | CASSLWTGLNTGELFF
. | TRBJ1-2 | TRBV27 | . | TGTGCCAGCAGTCAGGTGGGAGAATATGGCTACACCTTC | CASSQVGEYGYTF
once | TRBJ2-2 | TRBV14 | TRBD1 | TGTGCCAGCAGCCGTACAGGGGGCATCGGGGAGCTGTTTTTT | CASSRTGGIGELFF
. | TRBJ2-5 | TRBV7-2 | . | TGTGCCAGCAGCTTAAGCTACCAAGAGACCCAGTACTTC | CASSLSYQETQYF
. | TRBJ1-5 | TRBV19 | . | TGTGCCAGTACCGTCGAGGCAGGGGTTCTTTCACCCCAGCATTTT | CASTVEAGVLSPQHF
. | TRBJ2-1 | TRBV7-9 | TRBD2 | TGTGCCAGCAGCTTACCGGGACTAGCGGGAGTGACGGGTGAGCAGTTCTTC | CASSLPGLAGVTGEQFF
. | TRBJ1-1 | TRBV5-1 | . | TGCGCCAGCAGCTTGGAAGGGGTAGGCACTGAAGCTTTCTTT | CASSLEGVGTEAFF
few | TRBJ2-2 | TRBV29-1 | TRBD2 | TGCAGCGTTGAGTCCGGGAGGGCCGCGGGCGGGGAGCTGTTTTTT | CSVESGRAAGGELFF
. | TRBJ1-2 | TRBV5-1 | . | TGCGCCAGCAGCTTGGAGGGGGACTATGGCTACACCTTC | CASSLEGDYGYTF
. | TRBJ2-1 | TRBV6-5 | . | TGTGCCAGCATCGGGAGTGGGTCGGGGAATGAGCAGTTCTTC | CASIGSGSGNEQFF
. | TRBJ1-2 | TRBV28 | TRBD1 | TGTGCCAGCAGTTTAGGGGGACAGGGGGCTAATTTTTATGGCTACACCTTC | CASSLGGQGANFYGYTF
. | TRBJ2-7 | TRBV6-1 | TRBD1 | TGTGCCAGCAGTGAAGGACAGGGCTCCGAGCAGTACTTC | CASSEGQGSEQYF
once | TRBJ2-1 | TRBV7-3 | . | TGTGCCAGCAGCTTAGGCGGCACGGATGAGCAGTTCTTC | CASSLGGTDEQFF
. | TRBJ2-5 | TRBV5-4 | . | TGTGCCAGCAGCCCCCGCGGGCAAGAGACCCAGTACTTC | CASSPRGQETQYF
. | TRBJ2-4 | TRBV5-1 | TRBD1 | TGCGCCAGCAGCTTGGGACAGGGACAGTACTTC | CASSLGQGQYF
. | TRBJ1-1 | TRBV7-9 | . | TGTGCCAGCAGCCCTACAGGGTCTACTTTGATGAACACTGAAGCTTTCTTT | CASSPTGSTLMNTEAFF
. | TRBJ1-5 | TRBV18 | TRBD1 | TGTGCCAGCTCACCGGACAGGAATCAGCCCCAGCATTTT | CASSPDRNQPQHF
. | TRBJ2-4 | TRBV5-1 | TRBD1 | TGCGCCAGCAGCTTTTCCAGGGGGCTTCAAAACATTCAGTACTTC | CASSFSRGLQNIQYF
. | TRBJ1-3 | TRBV5-8 | . | TGTGCCAGCAGCTTGGGTCAGGGAAACACCATATATTTT | CASSLGQGNTIYF
. | TRBJ1-2 | TRBV18 | TRBD1 | TGTGCCAGCTCACCCGACAGGGAGTATGGCTACACCTTC | CASSPDREYGYTF
once | TRBJ2-1 | TRBV9 | . | TGTGCCAGCAGCGCCCTCCCTACGGCGGAGGGGTCCTACAATGAGCAGTTCTTC | CASSALPTAEGSYNEQFF
. | TRBJ1-2 | TRBV6-5 | . | TGTGCCAGCAGACGAGAGCGAGGGGAGGGCTATGGCTACACCTTC | CASRRERGEGYGYTF
. | TRBJ1-2 | TRBV28 | . | TGTGCCAGCAGTTCGAAGACAGAAGTTTATGGCTACACCTTC | CASSSKTEVYGYTF
. | TRBJ2-5 | TRBV6-5 | . | TGTGCCAGCAGTCAGGGCCACCTAGAGACCCAGTACTTC | CASSQGHLETQYF
. | TRBJ2-3 | TRBV6-2/TRBV6-3 | TRBD1 | TGTGCCAGCAGTTACTCGACAGGGGGCCGCACAGATACGCAGTATTTT | CASSYSTGGRTDTQYF
. | TRBJ2-1 | TRBV5-1 | . | TGCGCCAGCAGCTTGTCAGGGTTTGGTGAGCAGTTCTTC | CASSLSGFGEQFF
. | TRBJ2-6 | TRBV10-3 | . | TGTGCCACTGTAGGGGACTCTGGGGCCAACGTCCTGACTTTC | CATVGDSGANVLTF
. | TRBJ1-5 | TRBV2 | . | TGTGCCAGCAGTGACGTGGGACTCAGCAATCAGCCCCAGCATTTT | CASSDVGLSNQPQHF
. | TRBJ1-1 | TRBV11-3 | TRBD1 | TGTGCCAGCCTCCCCGAGATCGGGACAGGGATTGGGAACACTGAAGCTTTCTTT | CASLPEIGTGIGNTEAFF
. | TRBJ2-1 | TRBV7-2 | . | TGTGCCAGCAGCTTATCGTGGGAGTTAGCCTACAATGAGCAGTTCTTC | CASSLSWELAYNEQFF
few | TRBJ1-4 | TRBV7-3 | . | TGTGCCAGCAGCTTAAGTAGAGCAACTAATGAAAAACTGTTTTTT | CASSLSRATNEKLFF
few | TRBJ2-3 | TRBV28 | . | TGTGCCAGCAGTAACCCAGCGGCCCTCACAGATACGCAGTATTTT | CASSNPAALTDTQYF
. | TRBJ1-3 | TRBV28 | . | TGTGCCAGCAGTCCTGGACAAGGGTCCGTCACCGGAAACACCATATATTTT | CASSPGQGSVTGNTIYF
. | TRBJ1-1 | TRBV6-4 | . | TGTGCCAGCAGTGACTCACAGGGCGGCACTGAAGCTTTCTTT | CASSDSQGGTEAFF
. | TRBJ2-3 | TRBV29-1 | TRBD1 | TGCAGCGCTCTACAGGGGGCGCGCACAGATACGCAGTATTTT | CSALQGARTDTQYF
. | TRBJ2-1 | TRBV2 | . | TGTGCCAGCAGTGAATCGGGTCTCTCCTACAATGAGCAGTTCTTC | CASSESGLSYNEQFF
. | TRBJ1-3 | TRBV30 | . | TGTGCCTGCACGGACAGTCCCTCTGGAAACACCATATATTTT | CACTDSPSGNTIYF
. | TRBJ1-2 | TRBV28 | . | TGTGCCAGCAGTACTACTTATTTCACCTTATTC | CASSTTYFTLF
. | TRBJ1-1 | TRBV18 | . | TGTGCCAGCTCACCATCGCAGGCGAGTATGAACACTGAAGCTTTCTTT | CASSPSQASMNTEAFF
once | TRBJ1-2 | TRBV9 | TRBD1 | TGTGCCAGCAGCGTAGACAGGGGGTTTGGCTACACCTTC | CASSVDRGFGYTF
. | TRBJ1-3 | TRBV4-1 | . | TGCGCCAGCAGCCATGGACCGAACAGGGCAGGCGGAAACACCATATATTTT | CASSHGPNRAGGNTIYF
. | TRBJ2-3 | TRBV7-9 | . | TGTGCCAGCAGCTTAAACAGGGCCTACTCAGATACGCAGTATTTT | CASSLNRAYSDTQYF
few | TRBJ1-2 | TRBV3-1/TRBV3-2 | TRBD1 | TGTGCCAGCAGGGTACAGGGGGCGCAGGGCTACACCTTC | CASRVQGAQGYTF
. | TRBJ2-3 | TRBV5-1 | TRBD2 | TGCGCCAGCAGCTTACTCGGGACTAGCGGGAGGGATCCGGCGCAGTATTTT | CASSLLGTSGRDPAQYF
. | TRBJ1-5 | TRBV28 | . | TGTGCCAGCAGTTTACAGGCAAATCAGCCCCAGCATTTT | CASSLQANQPQHF
. | TRBJ2-3 | TRBV11-3 | . | TGTGCCAGCAGCTTTAGCGAAAGCGCAGATACGCAGTATTTT | CASSFSESADTQYF
. | TRBJ2-3 | TRBV28 | TRBD2 | TGTGCCAGCACCCCTAGCGGGCCCCGCACAGATACGCAGTATTTT | CASTPSGPRTDTQYF
. | TRBJ2-1 | TRBV28 | TRBD1 | TGTGCCAGCAGATCCAGGGGGAATGAGCAGTTCTTC | CASRSRGNEQFF
. | TRBJ1-2 | TRBV7-9 | TRBD1 | TGTGCCAGCAGGTTGACAGGGGACTATGGCTACACCTTC | CASRLTGDYGYTF
. | TRBJ1-5 | TRBV7-9 | . | TGTGCCAGCAGCGGACAACCTAGCAATCAGCCCCAGCATTTT | CASSGQPSNQPQHF
. | TRBJ1-1 | TRBV7-9 | TRBD1 | TGTGCCAGCAGCTTACGGTGGGGACAGGGAACTAGGAACACTGAAGCTTTCTTT | CASSLRWGQGTRNTEAFF
. | TRBJ2-1 | TRBV27 | TRBD2 | TGTGCCAGCAGTTCCATGACTAGCGGGGTTTACAATGAGCAGTTCTTC | CASSSMTSGVYNEQFF